What follows are 15 T cell receptor beta chains derived from one specimen sequenced in a study of vaccination and CD4 T cells after COVID-19. Cultured CD4+ T cell DNA underwent sequencing with the Oncomine TCR Beta short-read assay. Via MiXCR, TCRdb re-called the PCR reads, giving one row per CDR3 protein. The table records 19,000 or so distinct CDR3 sequences, about 63% of them present only once. Treatment denoted: roughly nine-day PBMC culture with coronavirus spike peptide pools or control peptides (ViraFEST assay). These receptors' antigens are unknown. The sample consisted of CD4+ T cells from blood, cultured in vitro. The receptors come from a human donor who had recovered from COVID-19.

The V and J genes are TRBV7-9 and TRBJ2-7; D may match TRBD1 or TRBD2 (6 bases each). This CDR3 has 13 amino acids. V shed 4 bases and J shed 5 bases, with 12 bases lying between them. Germline CDR1 and CDR2: SEHNR and FQNEAQ (reference sequence). The CDR3 is CASSSSGGHEQYF. CDR3 DNA sequence: TGTGCCAGCAGCTCCTCCGGGGGCCACGAGCAGTACTTC.

The rearrangement joins TRBV30 to TRBJ2-5; 8 positions match TRBD1. This CDR3 has 14 residues. The ends lost 4 bases at V and 1 base at J; junction bases unmatched: 5. CDR1 is GTSNPN and CDR2 is SVGIG in the germline V gene (reference sequence). The CDR3 DNA sequence: TGTGCCTGGAAGGCGGGGACAGGCCAAGAGACCCAGTACTTC. Translating it yields CAWKAGTGQETQYF.

The DNA of the CDR3 is TGTGCCAGCAGTGAAGCCACCCTAGCGGGAGTGACAGATACGCAGTATTTT. It translates to CASSEATLAGVTDTQYF. The chain links TRBV2 to TRBJ2-3, with 10 bases identical to TRBD2. Germline trimming cut 0 bases from V and 3 bases from J; bases unmatched to any gene: 6. CDR3 length equals 17 residues. Germline CDR1 and CDR2: SNHLY and FYNNEI.

The rearrangement uses TRBV20-1 and TRBJ1-4; 7 bases are shared with TRBD1. CDR1 DFQATT and CDR2 SNEGSKA come from the germline V gene (reference sequence). V shed 5 bases, J shed 10 bases, and the junction held 4 bases outside the gene matches. CDR3 length equals 11 residues. The CDR3, as DNA: TGCAGTGCTTATGCAGGGGGAAAACTGTTTTTT. Translating it yields CSAYAGGKLFF.

This rearrangement joins TRBV6-1 to TRBJ2-5; a weak D match, TRBD1 (6 bases). V lost 7 bases and J lost 4, with 19 bases in between. Germline CDR1 reads MNHNS; CDR2 reads SASEGT. The CDR3 sequence is 15 residues long. The CDR3 DNA is TGTGCCAGCAACTGGGGTTGGGGGCCGGGAGAGACCCAGTACTTC. Its translation is CASNWGWGPGETQYF.

This chain joins TRBV27 and TRBJ2-2; D gene ambiguous. V lost 2 bases and J 3 bases, leaving 10 bases between the germline ends. The CDR3 consists of 15 residues. Germline CDR1 and CDR2: MNHEY and SMNVEV (reference sequence). CDR3 in amino acids: CASSLDRPYTGELFF. As DNA, the CDR3 is TGTGCCAGCAGTTTAGATAGACCTTACACCGGGGAGCTGTTTTTT.

V and J are TRBV12-3 or TRBV12-4 and TRBJ2-3; 8 nucleotides align to TRBD2. The CDR3 is 17 residues long. Trimming removed 5 bases from V and 3 bases from J; junction bases left unmatched: 13. In DNA form, the CDR3 reads TGTGCCAGCAGTCCCCAGTTAGCGGGGACGGGGACAGATACGCAGTATTTT. It yields the protein CASSPQLAGTGTDTQYF.

This chain joins TRBV15 and TRBJ2-7; possibly TRBD1 for D (5 bases). Germline V CDR1 and CDR2: LNHNV, YYDKDF (reference sequence). The CDR3 length is 14 residues. Trimming took off 0 bases at V and 2 bases at J, with 8 bases between the two ends. CDR3 loop: CATSRDQGPYEQYF. CDR3 DNA: TGTGCCACCAGCAGAGATCAGGGTCCCTACGAGCAGTACTTC.

The gene calls are TRBV6-1 and TRBJ2-7; 7 bases match TRBD1. The CDR3 is 16 residues long. Germline V CDR1 and CDR2: MNHNS, SASEGT. J gave up 7 bases and V 4 bases, and 16 bases lay outside the gene matches. This CDR3 is CASSGTQGRRYGEQYF. The CDR3, as DNA: TGTGCCAGCAGTGGAACACAGGGGCGCCGCTACGGGGAGCAGTACTTC.

The V and J genes are TRBV19 and TRBJ1-5, with 8 bases that match TRBD1. V shed 4 bases, J shed 2 bases, and the junction held 4 bases outside the gene matches. CDR1 is LNHDA, CDR2 SQIVND, per germline (reference sequence). This CDR3 is 15 amino acids long. CDR3 sequence: CASSRTGTGNQPQHF. CDR3 DNA: TGTGCCAGTAGTAGGACAGGGACCGGCAATCAGCCCCAGCATTTT.

The rearrangement joins TRBV19 to TRBJ2-7; no definite D call. V was trimmed by 5 bases and J by 6 bases, leaving 14 bases between them. The length of the CDR3 is 13 residues. Per the germline V gene, CDR1 is LNHDA and CDR2 is SQIVND (reference sequence). The CDR3 region is CASSVRADPEQYF. CDR3 in DNA: TGTGCCAGTAGTGTCCGTGCCGATCCCGAGCAGTACTTC.

V is TRBV4-3 and J is TRBJ1-6; TRBD1 matches 9 bases. This CDR3 spans 17 amino acids. Trimming at V came to 1 base and at J to 9 bases, leaving 10 bases not matched to a gene. Germline-derived CDR1 and CDR2 are LGHNA and YSLEER. The CDR3 region has the DNA TGCGCCAGCAGCCAAGGGGGGGCGGGACAGGGTCCTTCACCCCTCCACTTT. This encodes CASSQGGAGQGPSPLHF.

V and J are TRBV20-1 and TRBJ1-5, with D perhaps TRBD1 (5 bases). The CDR3 length is 15 residues. Germline V CDR1 and CDR2: DFQATT, SNEGSKA (reference sequence). V was clipped by 3 bases and J by 0 bases, with 12 bases between them. In DNA, the CDR3 is TGCAGTGCTAGCCACCGGGACGGTAGCAATCAGCCCCAGCATTTT. Protein product: CSASHRDGSNQPQHF.

This clonotype was observed a handful of times. The chain has TRBV11-3 and TRBJ2-5; the D is unclear. Per the germline V gene, CDR1 is SGHNT and CDR2 is YENEEA. V was clipped by 7 bases and J by 0 bases, with 12 bases between them. This CDR3 spans 14 amino acids. The CDR3, as DNA: TGTGCCAGCACCCCGACCAGGTACCAAGAGACCCAGTACTTC. Translated: CASTPTRYQETQYF.

This clonotype turned up a few times. The chain is built from TRBV7-2 and TRBJ2-2; the D is unclear. The V gene's germline CDR1 is SGHTA and CDR2 FQGNSA. This CDR3 has 13 residues. With 2 bases removed from V and 7 bases from J, the gap between germline ends came to 8 bases. This CDR3 reads CASSLSRVGELFF. The CDR3 DNA reads TGTGCCAGCAGCTTATCTAGAGTCGGGGAGCTGTTTTTT.